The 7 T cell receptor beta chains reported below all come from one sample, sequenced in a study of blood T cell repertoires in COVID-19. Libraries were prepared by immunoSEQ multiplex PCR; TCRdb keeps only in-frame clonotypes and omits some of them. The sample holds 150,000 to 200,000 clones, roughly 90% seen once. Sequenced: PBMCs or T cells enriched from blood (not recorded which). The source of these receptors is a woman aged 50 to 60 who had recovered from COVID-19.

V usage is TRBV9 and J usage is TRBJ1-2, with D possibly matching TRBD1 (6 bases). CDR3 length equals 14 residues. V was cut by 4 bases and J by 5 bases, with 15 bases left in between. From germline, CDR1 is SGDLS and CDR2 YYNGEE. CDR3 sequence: CASSSGTHSYGYTF. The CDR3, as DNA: TGTGCCAGCAGCTCCGGGACACATTCATATGGCTACACCTTC. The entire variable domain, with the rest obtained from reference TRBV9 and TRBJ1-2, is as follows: DSGVTQTPKHLITATGQRVTLRCSPRSGDLSVYWYQQSLDQGLQFLIQYYNGEERAKGNILERFSAQQFPDLHSELNLSSLELGDSALYFCASSSGTHSYGYTFGSGTRLTVV.

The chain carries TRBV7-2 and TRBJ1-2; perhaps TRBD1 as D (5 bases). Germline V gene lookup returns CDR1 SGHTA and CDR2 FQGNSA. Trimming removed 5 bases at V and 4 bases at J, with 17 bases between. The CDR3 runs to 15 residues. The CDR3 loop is CASSNRSWLSYGYTF. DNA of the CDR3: TGTGCCAGCAGCAACAGGTCTTGGCTCTCCTATGGCTACACCTTC.

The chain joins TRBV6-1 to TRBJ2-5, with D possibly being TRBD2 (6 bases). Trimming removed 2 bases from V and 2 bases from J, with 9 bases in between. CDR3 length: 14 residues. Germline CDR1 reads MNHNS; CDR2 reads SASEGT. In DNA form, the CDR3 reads TGTGCCAGCAGTGAAAGGAGGGCACAAGAGACCCAGTACTTC. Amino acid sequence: CASSERRAQETQYF.

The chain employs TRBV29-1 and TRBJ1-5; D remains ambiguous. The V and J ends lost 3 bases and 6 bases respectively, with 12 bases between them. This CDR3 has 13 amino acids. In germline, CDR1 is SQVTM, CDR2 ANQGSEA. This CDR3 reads CSVDPGFGQPQHF. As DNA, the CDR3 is TGCAGCGTTGACCCCGGGTTCGGTCAGCCCCAGCATTTT. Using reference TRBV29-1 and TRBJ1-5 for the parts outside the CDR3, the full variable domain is SAVISQKPSRDICQRGTSLTIQCQVDSQVTMMFWYRQQPGQSLTLIATANQGSEATYESGFVIDKFPISRPNLTFSTLTVSNMSPEDSSIYLCSVDPGFGQPQHFGDGTRLSIL.

CDR3 amino acids: CASSSRLGIQETQYF. Written as DNA, the CDR3 is TGTGCCAGTAGTTCCCGACTCGGGATCCAAGAGACCCAGTACTTC. The chain links TRBV19 to TRBJ2-5; a weak D match, TRBD2 (5 bases). Germline V gives CDR1 LNHDA, CDR2 SQIVND (reference sequence). CDR3 length: 15 residues. Between the trimmed V and J ends, which lost 5 bases and 1 base, there was a span of 14 bases.

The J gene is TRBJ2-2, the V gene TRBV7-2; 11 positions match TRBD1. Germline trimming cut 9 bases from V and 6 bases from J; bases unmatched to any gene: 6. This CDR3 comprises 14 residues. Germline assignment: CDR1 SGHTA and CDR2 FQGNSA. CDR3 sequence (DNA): TGTGCCAGTTGGACAGGGGGCTCTCCCGGGGAGCTGTTTTTT. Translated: CASWTGGSPGELFF.

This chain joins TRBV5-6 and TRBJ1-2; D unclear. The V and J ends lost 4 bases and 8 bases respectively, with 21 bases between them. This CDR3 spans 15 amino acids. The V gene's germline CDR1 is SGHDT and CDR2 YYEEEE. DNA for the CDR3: TGTGCCAGCAGCCCGAGAACAGAAATTATTCGCGGCTACACCTTC. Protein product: CASSPRTEIIRGYTF.